This is a list of T cell receptor beta chains from one sample in a study of CXCR3-negative and CXCR3-positive naive CD8 T cells. TCRdb reanalyzed the 5' RACE reads and collapses them to one entry per CDR3 protein, without DNA. The repertoire shows around 34,000 distinct CDR3 sequences; the top ten hold roughly 15%. Material: memory CD8+ T cells from blood. The receptors originated from a human donor in good health. Some clones in this sample may be carry-over from other donors' samples. CDR3s include the opening cysteine and the closing phenylalanine or tryptophan. A row's size may be missing; if present it is once, few, many or a size class.

J gene	clone size	V gene	CDR3 protein
TRBJ1-5	.	TRBV4-2	CASSRNNGGNQPQHF
TRBJ2-4	.	TRBV13	CASRGTGNQYF
TRBJ2-1	medium-sized	TRBV6-2/TRBV6-3	CASSLAGGSNEQFF
TRBJ2-7	.	TRBV29-1	CSVAGSRAEQYF
TRBJ2-2	.	TRBV5-1	CASQGTGELFF
TRBJ2-7	.	TRBV29-1	CSVEARAYEQYF
TRBJ2-7	.	TRBV28	CASSLTVSGAANEQYF
TRBJ1-6	.	TRBV5-1	CASSWTGGSHNSPLHF
TRBJ2-5	.	TRBV6-6	CASTLSGFETQYF
TRBJ2-1	.	TRBV29-1	CSVTGGQGVLIYNEQFF
TRBJ2-1	.	TRBV4-3	CASSQDPAGGSYNEQFF
TRBJ2-2	.	TRBV15	CATALGPTGELFF
TRBJ1-1	.	TRBV20-1	CSAREVRDTEAFF
TRBJ2-2	.	TRBV6-5	CASSSILNTGELFF
TRBJ2-7	.	TRBV4-1	CASSQAPGLANYEQYF
TRBJ2-5	.	TRBV29-1	CSVEGTYRDQETQYF
TRBJ2-1	.	TRBV20-1	CSALTGGNYNEQFF
TRBJ1-5	.	TRBV28	CASRDSGFSNQPQHF
TRBJ2-1	.	TRBV11-2	CASSLEGEQLF
TRBJ1-2	.	TRBV19	CASSIASQGFGYTF
TRBJ1-2	.	TRBV29-1	CSVADSDGSYGYTF
TRBJ1-5	.	TRBV28	CASSPTSYQPQHF
TRBJ2-7	.	TRBV6-2/TRBV6-3	CASSYPDQSYEQYF
TRBJ2-5	.	TRBV13	CASSPGLAGGPDETQYF
TRBJ1-4	.	TRBV15	CATLDRTNEKLFF
TRBJ2-1	.	TRBV7-8	CASRSSGGTYNEQFF
TRBJ2-2	.	TRBV5-1	CASSVAGGDYTGELFF
TRBJ1-1	.	TRBV29-1	CSVEDRLRTEAFF
TRBJ2-1	.	TRBV12-3/TRBV12-4	CASSPPGLASYNEQFF
TRBJ2-3	.	TRBV7-9	CASRPRETDTQYF
TRBJ2-2	.	TRBV15	CATSRGGIPGELFF
TRBJ2-2	.	TRBV15	CATSSGFNTGELFF
TRBJ2-3	.	TRBV7-9	CATLLGLGTDTQYF
TRBJ2-2	.	TRBV28	CASRGLAGGELFF
TRBJ2-1	.	TRBV5-1	CASSQGTGGASNEQFF
TRBJ1-4	.	TRBV28	CASSSRQGAREKLFF
TRBJ1-5	.	TRBV7-9	CASSQTTSNQPQHF
TRBJ2-2	.	TRBV6-5	CASRTRVSNTGELFF
TRBJ1-1	.	TRBV4-1	CASSQVRGSEAFF
TRBJ2-1	.	TRBV12-3/TRBV12-4	CASTVADSYNEQFF
TRBJ2-1	.	TRBV20-1	CSASGAGAGYNEQFF
TRBJ2-7	.	TRBV6-2/TRBV6-3	CASSVLVEQYF
TRBJ2-4	.	TRBV3-1	CASSQESGRVAKNIQYF
TRBJ1-2	.	TRBV28	CASSAGTGGDYGYTF
TRBJ2-5	.	TRBV20-1	CSARAAGGEEDQYF
TRBJ2-1	.	TRBV4-2	CASSQDAGLAGDPSYNEQFF
TRBJ2-7	.	TRBV9	CASSGRDVDGEQYF
TRBJ2-1	.	TRBV28	CASSPGGSDNEQFF
TRBJ2-2	.	TRBV29-1	CSVDLARGGSGELFF
TRBJ1-2	.	TRBV20-1	CSARDRDSPKYYGYTF
TRBJ1-1	.	TRBV14	CASSLEGQGFTEAFF
TRBJ2-4	.	TRBV9	CASSGGPGEAKNIQYF
TRBJ2-2	.	TRBV6-5	CASSYPGQGDTGELFF